This TCR beta chain was sequenced during a study of early T cells in non-severe SARS-CoV-2 infection (dated by TCRdb to 2020 to 2022). Notes on the research overall: Because TCR sequencing relied on bulk RNA taken from unsorted whole blood, pairing of alpha and beta chains was not possible. The full study reports these points: VDJdb matching was skewed toward anti-spike CD8 responses and likely underestimated virus-specific expansions, missing private and CD4 specificities.

The library was prepared using 5' RACE. Sequencing used a NextSeq 500. Unique molecular identifiers were attached to individual cDNA molecules in the TCR library protocol so that sequencing error and PCR bias could be corrected. Both TCR alpha and beta chains were sequenced, and tight co-correlation was observed between alpha and beta sequence abundances in each sample. Per the original workflow: V gene, J gene and CDR3 annotation of TCR sequences was performed with Decombinator V4. TCRs were defined as expanded if a significant change between any two time points was detected under a Poisson model with p below 0.0001. TCR abundances were normalised to the total number of TCRs sequenced in each sample and reported as counts per million. MAIT TCRs were defined by TRAV1-2 paired with TRAJ12, TRAJ20 or TRAJ33, and iNKT TCRs by TRAV10 paired with TRAJ18. VDJdb, accessed on 1 November 2021, was searched for TCRs annotated for CMV, EBV and SARS-CoV-2, and TCRs annotated for more than one antigen were excluded. TCRdb's own reprocessing of the public reads used fastp at Q25 and MiXCR and kept productive beta chains. Every entry covers one CDR3 protein and lists the most common genes and DNA from its rows. TCRdb's processing, not the study's, gives the V and J calls here. The sample table records over 80,000 distinct CDR3 sequences; 11% to 15% of these occur just once. The ten largest make up 11% of the sample.

Trimming at the junction amounts to 4 bases on V and 7 bases on J, and the germline ends lie 8 bases apart. From cysteine to phenylalanine, the CDR3 is 11 amino acids long. The CDR3 DNA has 33 bases and is translated from base 1. A case-control design nested within a healthcare worker cohort in London, UK, was used, with weekly nasopharyngeal swab PCR tests and blood sampling performed. Healthcare workers were enrolled in the week of the UK lockdown, from 23 to 31 March 2020, and were followed every week for up to 16 weeks. Notes on this clonotype: The target of this receptor is not known. Base qualities were left out, and no much larger clone turns up one base away.

The rearranged chain carries TRBV12-3 or TRBV12-4 and TRBJ2-7, with no reliable assignment of the D segment. The TCR was taken from an adult who was a healthcare worker with PCR-confirmed SARS-CoV-2 infection or an uninfected control (not recorded which). Sequenced input: whole blood. Read as DNA, the sequence is TGTGCCAGCAGTTCCCTTAGGGAGCAGTACTTC. The encoded protein is CASSSLREQYF.